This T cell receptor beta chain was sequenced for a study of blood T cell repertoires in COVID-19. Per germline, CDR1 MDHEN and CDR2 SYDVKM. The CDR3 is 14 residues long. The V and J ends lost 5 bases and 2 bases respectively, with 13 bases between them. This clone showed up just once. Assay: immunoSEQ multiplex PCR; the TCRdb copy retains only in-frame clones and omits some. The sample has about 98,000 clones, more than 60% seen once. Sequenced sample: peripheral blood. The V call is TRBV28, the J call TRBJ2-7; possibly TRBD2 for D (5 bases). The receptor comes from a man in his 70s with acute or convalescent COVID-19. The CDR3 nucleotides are TGTGCCAGCAGTCCTGCGGGTCCCACCTACGAGCAGTACTTC. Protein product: CASSPAGPTYEQYF.